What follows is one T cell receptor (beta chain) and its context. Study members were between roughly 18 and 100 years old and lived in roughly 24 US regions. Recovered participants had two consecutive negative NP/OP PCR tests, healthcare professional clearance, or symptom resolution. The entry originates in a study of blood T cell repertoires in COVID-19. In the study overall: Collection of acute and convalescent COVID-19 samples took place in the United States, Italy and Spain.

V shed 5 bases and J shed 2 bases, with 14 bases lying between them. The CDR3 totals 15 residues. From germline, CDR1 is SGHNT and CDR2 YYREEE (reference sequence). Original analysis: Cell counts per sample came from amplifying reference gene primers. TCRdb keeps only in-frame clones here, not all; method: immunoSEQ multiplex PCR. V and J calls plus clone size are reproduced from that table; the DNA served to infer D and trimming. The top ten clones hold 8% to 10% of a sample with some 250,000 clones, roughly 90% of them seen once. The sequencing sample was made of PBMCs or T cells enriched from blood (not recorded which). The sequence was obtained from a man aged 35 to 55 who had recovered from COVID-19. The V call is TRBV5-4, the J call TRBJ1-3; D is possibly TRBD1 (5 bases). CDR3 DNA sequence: TGTGCCAGCAGTAAAACAGGCTATGCTGGAAACACCATATATTTT. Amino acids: CASSKTGYAGNTIYF.